This TCR beta chain was found in a study of control samples from healthy donors and cancer patients. Profiled with immunoSEQ multiplex PCR; TCRdb holds only in-frame clones, not every one. The sample has about 92,000 clones; approximately 78% are singletons. This clone is a singleton in its sample. This CDR3 spans 15 amino acids. CDR1 is MNHEY and CDR2 is SVGAGI in the germline V gene. Between the trimmed V and J ends, which lost 11 bases and 1 base, there was a span of 20 bases. The material sequenced was blood. The chain is built from TRBV6-5 and TRBJ1-1; the D gene is possibly TRBD1 (6 bases). The clonotype was recovered from an older woman in good health. The CDR3 spells CAVHTGPPRNTEAFF. Here the CDR3 DNA reads TGTGCCGTGCATACAGGGCCCCCAAGGAACACTGAAGCTTTCTTT.